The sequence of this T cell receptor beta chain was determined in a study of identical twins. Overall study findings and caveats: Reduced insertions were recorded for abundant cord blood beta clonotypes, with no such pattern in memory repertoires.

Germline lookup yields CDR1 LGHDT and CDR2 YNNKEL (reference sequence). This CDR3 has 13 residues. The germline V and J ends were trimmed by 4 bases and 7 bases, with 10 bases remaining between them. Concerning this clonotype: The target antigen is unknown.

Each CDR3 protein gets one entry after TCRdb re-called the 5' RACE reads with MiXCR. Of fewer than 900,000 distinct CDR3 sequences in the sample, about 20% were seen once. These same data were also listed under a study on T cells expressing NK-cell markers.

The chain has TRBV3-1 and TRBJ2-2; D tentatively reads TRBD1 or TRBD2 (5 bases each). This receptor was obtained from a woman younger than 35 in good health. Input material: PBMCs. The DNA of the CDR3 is TGTGCCAGCAGCCGTGCGAGGGGCGGGGAGCTGTTTTTT. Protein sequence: CASSRARGGELFF.